This T cell receptor (beta chain) was captured by sequencing in a study of CD8 T cells in Susac syndrome. cDNA came from about 0.5 to 1 ug RNA primed by random hexamers. TCR beta CDR3 was amplified by immunoSEQ multiplex PCR. This amplification extended across 54 Vbeta and 13 Jbeta segments. TCRdb ran MiXCR on the immunoSEQ multiplex PCR reads and lists one entry per CDR3 protein. This table has approximately 200,000 distinct CDR3 sequences, roughly 94% appearing once. High-throughput TCR beta sequencing covered peripheral CD8+ and CD4+ T cells. The authors negatively isolated CD8+ and CD4+ T cells and FACS-enriched TEMRA cells. The sequence came from a human donor with multiple sclerosis. Sequenced sample: CD4+ T cells from PBMCs.

The CDR3 bases are TGCAGTGCTAGGCGGAGGACAGGGAGGGAGACCCAGTACTTC. Translated: CSARRRTGRETQYF. The chain joins TRBV20-1 to TRBJ2-5; the match to TRBD1 covers 8 bases. Unmatched junction bases numbered 8, after V lost 3 bases and J lost 5 bases. Germline V CDR1 and CDR2: DFQATT, SNEGSKA (reference sequence). The CDR3 contains 14 residues.